A selection of T cell receptor beta chains follows, all from one sample in a study of cytomegalovirus exposure and HLA in healthy donors. Clones were sequenced by immunoSEQ multiplex PCR, and TCRdb holds only the in-frame ones, with some missing. This sample has over 100,000 clones; around 79% occur once, and the top ten carry 5.8%. The sequencing sample was made of PBMCs. The source is a man in his sixties in good health and CMV-seropositive. CDR3s include the opening cysteine and the closing phenylalanine or tryptophan. Fields, in order: clone size, J gene, D gene, V gene, CDR3 protein, CDR3 DNA. A D gene is named only where the DNA matches it firmly. Only part of the rows carry a size: once, few, many, or a class if the clone is expanded.

. | TRBJ2-3 | TRBD2 | TRBV2 | CASSDTTSDPTDTQYF | TGTGCCAGCAGTGATACGACTAGCGATCCCACAGATACGCAGTATTTT
. | TRBJ2-7 | TRBD1 | TRBV7-8 | CASSLGQGAYEQYF | TGTGCCAGCAGCTTAGGACAGGGGGCGTACGAGCAGTACTTC
few | TRBJ2-7 | TRBD1 | TRBV19 | CASSIHPGQGSYEQYF | TGTGCCAGTAGTATTCACCCGGGACAGGGCTCCTACGAGCAGTACTTC
. | TRBJ1-2 | TRBD1 | TRBV6-1 | CAGRQGTHYGYTF | TGTGCCGGTAGACAGGGAACGCACTATGGCTACACCTTC
. | TRBJ1-2 | TRBD1 | TRBV5-4 | CASRTGTGESYGYTF | TGTGCCAGCAGGACCGGGACAGGGGAAAGCTATGGCTACACCTTC
. | TRBJ1-2 | TRBD1 | TRBV6-5 | CASKPGQGAGGYTF | TGTGCCAGCAAACCGGGACAGGGGGCAGGAGGCTACACCTTC
. | TRBJ1-6 | TRBD1 | TRBV7-2 | CASSPGGRLVLEYSPLHF | TGTGCCAGCAGCCCAGGGGGGAGGCTCGTTCTGGAATATTCACCCCTCCACTTT
. | TRBJ2-2 | TRBD1 | TRBV29-1 | CSARDSLTGELFF | TGCAGCGCCCGGGACAGTCTCACCGGGGAGCTGTTTTTT
once | TRBJ2-1 | . | TRBV11-3 | CASSPTGLANEQFF | TGTGCCAGCAGCCCGACGGGGTTGGCTAATGAGCAGTTCTTC
. | TRBJ2-2 | TRBD1 | TRBV27 | CASRTGTNTGELFF | TGTGCCAGCCGGACAGGTACTAACACCGGGGAGCTGTTTTTT
. | TRBJ2-1 | TRBD1 | TRBV7-2 | CASSGGPGQGYNEQFF | TGTGCCAGCAGCGGGGGACCGGGACAGGGGTACAATGAGCAGTTCTTC
. | TRBJ2-7 | TRBD1 | TRBV4-1 | CASSQAGQGMGLQYF | TGCGCCAGCAGCCAAGCCGGACAGGGTATGGGGTTGCAGTACTTC
. | TRBJ2-7 | . | TRBV6-4 | CASSDSRVPSSYEQYF | TGTGCCAGCAGTGACTCCCGGGTCCCGAGCTCCTACGAGCAGTACTTC
few | TRBJ2-3 | TRBD1 | TRBV18 | CASSDRALPTQYF | TGTGCCAGCTCGGACAGGGCTCTACCCACGCAGTATTTT
. | TRBJ2-2 | . | TRBV12-2 | CASRPTVLAGDTGELFF | TGTGCAAGTCGCCCGACCGTACTAGCGGGGGACACCGGGGAGCTGTTTTTT
. | TRBJ1-6 | . | TRBV25-1 | CASSESVKVGRDSPLHF | TGTGCCAGCAGTGAATCCGTGAAGGTCGGGAGAGATTCACCCCTCCACTTT
. | TRBJ2-1 | . | TRBV19 | CASSMQGKGHNEQFF | TGTGCCAGTAGTATGCAGGGAAAAGGCCACAATGAGCAGTTCTTC
few | TRBJ1-4 | . | TRBV2 | CASSPGRTGEKLFF | TGTGCCAGCAGTCCCGGGCGGACGGGGGAAAAACTGTTTTTT
. | TRBJ1-3 | TRBD1 | TRBV11-1 | CASSLTGDSGNTIYF | TGTGCCAGCAGCTTGACAGGGGACTCTGGAAACACCATATATTTT
. | TRBJ2-2 | TRBD1 | TRBV19 | CASSKGTGATGELFF | TGTGCCAGTAGTAAAGGGACAGGGGCCACCGGGGAGCTGTTTTTT
. | TRBJ2-7 | TRBD1 | TRBV6-4 | CASLIRDRGPYEQYF | TGTGCCAGCCTGATACGGGACAGGGGTCCTTACGAGCAGTACTTC
few | TRBJ1-6 | . | TRBV5-1 | CASSLVGSYNSPLHF | TGCGCCAGCAGCTTGGTCGGCTCCTATAATTCACCCCTCCACTTT
once | TRBJ2-1 | TRBD2 | TRBV27 | CASSFNPRGNEQFF | TGTGCCAGCAGTTTTAACCCGCGGGGGAATGAGCAGTTCTTC
. | TRBJ2-1 | . | TRBV18 | CASSPLGGGGYDNEQFF | TGTGCCAGCTCTCCCCTGGGGGGAGGAGGATACGACAATGAGCAGTTCTTC
. | TRBJ2-7 | TRBD1 | TRBV2 | CASRPERQGVKQYF | TGTGCCAGCAGACCGGAAAGACAGGGGGTAAAGCAGTACTTC
few | TRBJ2-5 | . | TRBV28 | CASSLQGRARRGETQYF | TGTGCCAGCAGTTTACAGGGCAGGGCACGTAGGGGAGAGACCCAGTACTTC
. | TRBJ1-2 | TRBD1 | TRBV29-1 | CSVEDAGQDYGYTF | TGCAGCGTTGAAGATGCGGGACAGGACTATGGCTACACCTTC
. | TRBJ2-7 | TRBD1 | TRBV5-1 | CASSPGQVYEQYF | TGCGCCAGCAGCCCCGGACAGGTCTACGAGCAGTACTTC
. | TRBJ1-2 | TRBD1 | TRBV5-1 | CASSRSLGQGDNYGYTF | TGCGCCAGCAGTCGGAGTTTAGGACAGGGAGATAACTATGGCTACACCTTC
. | TRBJ2-7 | . | TRBV6-6 | CASRGGTYEQYF | TGTGCCAGCCGGGGAGGAACCTACGAGCAGTACTTC
once | TRBJ1-4 | TRBD1 | TRBV6-1 | CASSPDRGGEKLFF | TGTGCCAGCAGTCCCGACAGGGGGGGGGAAAAACTGTTTTTT
. | TRBJ1-2 | . | TRBV10-3 | CAISDDSYYGYTF | TGTGCCATCAGTGATGACAGTTACTATGGCTACACCTTC
. | TRBJ2-5 | TRBD2 | TRBV27 | CASGRGGPLGDTQYF | TGTGCCAGCGGGCGGGGGGGCCCCCTAGGTGATACCCAGTACTTC
. | TRBJ1-1 | TRBD1 | TRBV10-1 | CASRTGANSEAFF | TGCGCCAGCAGGACAGGGGCCAACTCTGAAGCTTTCTTT
. | TRBJ1-4 | . | TRBV7-2 | CASSLSTANEKLFF | TGTGCCAGCAGCTTATCCACGGCTAATGAAAAACTGTTTTTT
. | TRBJ2-7 | . | TRBV10-2 | CASSDQLIGEQYF | TGCGCCAGCAGTGATCAACTAATCGGCGAGCAGTACTTC
few | TRBJ1-5 | . | TRBV6-6 | CASKQVDSNQPQHF | TGTGCCAGCAAACAGGTTGATAGCAATCAGCCCCAGCATTTT